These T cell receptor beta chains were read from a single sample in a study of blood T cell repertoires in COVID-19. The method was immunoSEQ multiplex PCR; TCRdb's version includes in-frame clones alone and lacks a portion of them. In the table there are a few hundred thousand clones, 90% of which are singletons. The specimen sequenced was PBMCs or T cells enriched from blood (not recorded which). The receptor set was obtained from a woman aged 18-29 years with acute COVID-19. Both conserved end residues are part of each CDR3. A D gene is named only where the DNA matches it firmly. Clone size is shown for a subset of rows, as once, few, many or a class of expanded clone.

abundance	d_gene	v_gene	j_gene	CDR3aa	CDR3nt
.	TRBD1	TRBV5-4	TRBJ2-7	CASSLGGQGFTYEQYF	TGTGCCAGCAGCTTGGGGGGACAGGGGTTTACTTACGAGCAGTACTTC
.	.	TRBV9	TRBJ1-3	CASSVGRDGNTIYF	TGTGCCAGCAGCGTGGGCAGGGATGGAAACACCATATATTTT
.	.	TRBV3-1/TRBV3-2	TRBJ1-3	CASSQQYSGNTIYF	TGTGCCAGCAGCCAACAGTACTCTGGAAACACCATATATTTT
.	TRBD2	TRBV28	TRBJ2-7	CASSLWGGGGEQYF	TGTGCCAGCAGCCTTTGGGGTGGCGGGGGCGAGCAGTACTTC
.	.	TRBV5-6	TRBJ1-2	CASSLDSAYGYTF	TGTGCCAGCAGCTTGGACAGTGCCTATGGCTACACCTTC
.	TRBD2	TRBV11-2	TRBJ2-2	CASSLAAGGHTGELFF	TGTGCCAGCAGCTTAGCGGCGGGAGGTCATACCGGGGAGCTGTTTTTT
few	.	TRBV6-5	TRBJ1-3	CASSLRAAVDTIYF	TGTGCCAGCAGTCTTCGTGCCGCAGTCGACACCATATATTTT
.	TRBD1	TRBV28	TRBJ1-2	CASSLGGGGGSYGYTF	TGTGCCAGCAGTTTAGGGGGAGGAGGGGGCAGCTATGGCTACACCTTC
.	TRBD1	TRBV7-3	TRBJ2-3	CASSSGQGATDTQYF	TGTGCCAGCAGCTCCGGACAGGGCGCTACAGATACGCAGTATTTT
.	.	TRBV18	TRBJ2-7	CASSPESSEQYF	TGTGCCAGCTCACCAGAAAGTAGCGAGCAGTACTTC
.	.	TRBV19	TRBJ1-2	CASSMGEPQKGGYTF	TGTGCCAGTAGTATGGGTGAGCCCCAAAAGGGGGGCTACACCTTC
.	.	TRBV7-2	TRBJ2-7	CASSLGGAQQQYF	TGTGCCAGCAGCTTAGGGGGAGCCCAGCAGCAGTACTTC
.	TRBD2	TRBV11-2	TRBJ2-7	CASSLAAGGLHEQYF	TGTGCCAGCAGCTTAGCTGCGGGAGGGCTCCACGAGCAGTACTTC
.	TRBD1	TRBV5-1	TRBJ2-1	CASSLRTGESGIF	TGCGCCAGCAGCTTGAGGACAGGGGAGTCTGGGATCTTC
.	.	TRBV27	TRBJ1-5	CASSSGFGGPQHF	TGTGCCAGCAGTTCGGGGTTCGGAGGGCCCCAGCATTTT